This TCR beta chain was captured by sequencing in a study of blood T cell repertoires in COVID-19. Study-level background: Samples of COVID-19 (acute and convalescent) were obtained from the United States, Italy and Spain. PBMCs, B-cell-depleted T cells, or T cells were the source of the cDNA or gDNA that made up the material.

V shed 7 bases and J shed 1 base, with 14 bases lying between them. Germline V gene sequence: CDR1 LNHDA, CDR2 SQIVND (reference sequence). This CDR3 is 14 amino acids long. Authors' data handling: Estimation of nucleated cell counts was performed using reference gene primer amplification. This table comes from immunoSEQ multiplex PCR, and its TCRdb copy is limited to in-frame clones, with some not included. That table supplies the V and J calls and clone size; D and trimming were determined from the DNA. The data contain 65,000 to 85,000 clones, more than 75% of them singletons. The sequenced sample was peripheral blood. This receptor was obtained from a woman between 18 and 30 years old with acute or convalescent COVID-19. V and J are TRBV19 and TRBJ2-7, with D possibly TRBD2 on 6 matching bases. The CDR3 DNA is TGTGCCAGTATCAAGCCGGGAGCATCCTACGAGCAGTACTTC. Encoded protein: CASIKPGASYEQYF.